Presented here are 7 T cell receptor beta chains from one specimen sequenced in a study of blood T cell repertoires in COVID-19. This table comes from immunoSEQ multiplex PCR, and its TCRdb copy is limited to in-frame clones, with some not included. The table includes 20,000 or so clones, 86% detected once. Sequencing was performed on peripheral blood. These receptors all stem from a human donor with acute or convalescent COVID-19. The donor label of this sample is uncertain.

This rearrangement joins TRBV11-3 to TRBJ2-3; 12 bases align to TRBD2. V was clipped by 5 bases and J by 8 bases; unmatched bases: 8. The germline CDR1 and CDR2 sequences are SGHNT and YENEEA. The CDR3 runs to 15 residues. The CDR3 loop is CASSKTSGGLGTQYF. The DNA of the CDR3 is TGTGCCAGCAGCAAAACTAGCGGGGGGCTCGGTACGCAGTATTTT.

The chain joins TRBV5-1 to TRBJ2-1, with no clear D. V lost 4 bases and J 6 bases, leaving 14 bases between the germline ends. CDR1 and CDR2 (germline): SGHRS, YFSETQ. The length of the CDR3 is 14 residues. The CDR3 DNA is TGCGCCAGCAGCCCCACTCCTGCGAGCAATGAGCAGTTCTTC. It specifies CASSPTPASNEQFF.

This clone appeared a single time. The rearrangement joins TRBV14 to TRBJ2-2; 8 positions agree with TRBD2. This CDR3 region has 20 residues. From germline, CDR1 is SGHDN and CDR2 FVKESK. J lost 0 bases, V lost 1 base, and 13 bases had no gene match. The chain's CDR3 is CASSQVPGTRSNANTGELFF. In DNA form, the CDR3 reads TGTGCCAGCAGCCAAGTCCCCGGGACTAGATCTAACGCGAACACCGGGGAGCTGTTTTTT.

V and J are TRBV11-3 and TRBJ2-1, with 11 bases lining up with TRBD1. Germline assignment: CDR1 SGHNT and CDR2 YENEEA. Trimming cost V 5 bases and J 4 bases; bases outside gene matches: 7. This CDR3 contains 16 residues. CDR3 sequence: CASSAGGQGEYNEQFF. Written as DNA, the CDR3 is TGTGCCAGCAGCGCTGGGGGACAGGGGGAGTACAATGAGCAGTTCTTC.

The chain has TRBV5-6 and TRBJ1-2, with D hard to call. This CDR3 is 14 amino acids long. Per germline, CDR1 SGHDT and CDR2 YYEEEE. Trimming took 4 bases from V and 8 from J, leaving 18 bases between them. CDR3 DNA sequence: TGTGCCAGCAGCGGATCGGGGTCATGGGGAGGCTACACCTTC. Its translation: CASSGSGSWGGYTF.

The chain couples TRBV4-1 to TRBJ2-2; 12 bases fit TRBD2. CDR3 length equals 17 residues. Looked up from germline, CDR1 is MGHRA and CDR2 is YSYEKL. J gave up 7 bases and V 0 bases, and 6 bases lay outside the gene matches. The CDR3: CASSQDPSGGASGELFF. The CDR3 DNA reads TGCGCCAGCAGCCAAGATCCTAGCGGGGGGGCGAGCGGGGAGCTGTTTTTT.

The gene calls are TRBV18 and TRBJ2-5, with TRBD2 identical over 16 bases. Germline CDR1 reads KGHSH; CDR2 reads LQKENI. CDR3 length: 17 amino acids. V shed 3 bases and J 3 bases; nucleotides not matched to a gene: 4. In nucleotides, the CDR3 is TGTGCCAGCTCACCTTCGGGACTAGCGGGAGGGAAAGAGACCCAGTACTTC. This encodes CASSPSGLAGGKETQYF. Looking up the rest from reference TRBV18 and TRBJ2-5 gives the full variable domain: NAGVMQNPRHLVRRRGQEARLRCSPMKGHSHVYWYRQLPEEGLKFMVYLQKENIIDESGMPKERFSAEFPKEGPSILRIQQVVRGDSAAYFCASSPSGLAGGKETQYFGPGTRLLVL.